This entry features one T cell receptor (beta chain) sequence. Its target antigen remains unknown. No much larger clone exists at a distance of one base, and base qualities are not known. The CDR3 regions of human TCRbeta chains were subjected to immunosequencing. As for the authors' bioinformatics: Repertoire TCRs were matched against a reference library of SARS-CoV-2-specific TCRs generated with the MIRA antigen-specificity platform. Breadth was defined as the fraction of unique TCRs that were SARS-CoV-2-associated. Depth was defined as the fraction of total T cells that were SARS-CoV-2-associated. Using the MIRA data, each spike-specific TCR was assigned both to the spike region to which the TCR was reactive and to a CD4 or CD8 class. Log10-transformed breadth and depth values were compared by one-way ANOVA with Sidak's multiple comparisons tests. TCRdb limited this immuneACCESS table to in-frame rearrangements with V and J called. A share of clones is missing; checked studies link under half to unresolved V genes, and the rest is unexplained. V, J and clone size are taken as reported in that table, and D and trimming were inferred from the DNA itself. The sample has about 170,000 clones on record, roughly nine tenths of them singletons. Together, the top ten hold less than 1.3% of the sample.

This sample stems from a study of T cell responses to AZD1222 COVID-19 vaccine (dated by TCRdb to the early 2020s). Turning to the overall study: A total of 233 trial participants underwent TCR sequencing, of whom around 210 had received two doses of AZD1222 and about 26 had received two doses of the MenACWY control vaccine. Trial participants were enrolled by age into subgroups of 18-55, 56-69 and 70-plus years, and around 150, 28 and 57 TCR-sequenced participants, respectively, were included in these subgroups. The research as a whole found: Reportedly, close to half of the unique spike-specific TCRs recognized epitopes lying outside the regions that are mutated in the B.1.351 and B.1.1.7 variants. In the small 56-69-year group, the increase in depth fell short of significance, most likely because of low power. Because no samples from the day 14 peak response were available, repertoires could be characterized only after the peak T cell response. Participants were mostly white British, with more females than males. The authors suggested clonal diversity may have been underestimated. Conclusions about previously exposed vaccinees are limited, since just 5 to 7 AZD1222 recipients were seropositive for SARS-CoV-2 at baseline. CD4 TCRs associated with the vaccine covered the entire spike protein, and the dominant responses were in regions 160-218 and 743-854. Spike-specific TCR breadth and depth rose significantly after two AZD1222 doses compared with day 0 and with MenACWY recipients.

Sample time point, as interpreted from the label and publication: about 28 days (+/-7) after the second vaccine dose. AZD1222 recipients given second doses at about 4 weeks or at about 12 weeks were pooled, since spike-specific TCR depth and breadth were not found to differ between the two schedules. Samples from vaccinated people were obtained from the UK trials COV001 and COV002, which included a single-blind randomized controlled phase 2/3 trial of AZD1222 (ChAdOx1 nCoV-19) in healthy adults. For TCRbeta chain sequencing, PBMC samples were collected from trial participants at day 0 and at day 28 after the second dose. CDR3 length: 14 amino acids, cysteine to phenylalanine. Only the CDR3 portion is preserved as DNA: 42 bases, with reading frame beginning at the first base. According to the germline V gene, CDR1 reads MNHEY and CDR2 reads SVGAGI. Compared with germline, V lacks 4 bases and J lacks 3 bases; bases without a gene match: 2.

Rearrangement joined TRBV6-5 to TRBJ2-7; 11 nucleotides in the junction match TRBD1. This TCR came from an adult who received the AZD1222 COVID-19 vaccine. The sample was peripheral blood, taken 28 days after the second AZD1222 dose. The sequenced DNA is TGTGCCAGCAGTTGGGACAGGGGGAACTACGAGCAGTACTTC. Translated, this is CASSWDRGNYEQYF.